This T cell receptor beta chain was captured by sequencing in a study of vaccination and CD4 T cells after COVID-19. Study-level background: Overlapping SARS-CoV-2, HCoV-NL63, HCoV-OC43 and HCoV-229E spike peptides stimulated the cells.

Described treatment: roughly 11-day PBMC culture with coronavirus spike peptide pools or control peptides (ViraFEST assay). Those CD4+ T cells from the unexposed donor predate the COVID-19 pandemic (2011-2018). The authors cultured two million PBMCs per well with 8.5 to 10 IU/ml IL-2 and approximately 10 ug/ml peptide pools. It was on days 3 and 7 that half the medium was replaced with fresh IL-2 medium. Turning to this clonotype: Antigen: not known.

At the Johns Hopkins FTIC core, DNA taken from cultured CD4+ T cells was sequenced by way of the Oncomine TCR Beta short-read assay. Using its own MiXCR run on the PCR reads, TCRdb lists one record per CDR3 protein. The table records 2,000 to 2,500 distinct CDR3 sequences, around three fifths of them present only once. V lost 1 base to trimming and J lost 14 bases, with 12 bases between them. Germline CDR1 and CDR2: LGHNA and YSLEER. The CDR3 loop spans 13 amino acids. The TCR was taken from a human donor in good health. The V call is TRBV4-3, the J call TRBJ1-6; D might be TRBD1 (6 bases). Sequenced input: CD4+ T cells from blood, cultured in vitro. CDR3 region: CASSQVGRDTLHF. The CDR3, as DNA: TGCGCCAGCAGCCAAGTAGGGAGGGACACCCTCCACTTT.